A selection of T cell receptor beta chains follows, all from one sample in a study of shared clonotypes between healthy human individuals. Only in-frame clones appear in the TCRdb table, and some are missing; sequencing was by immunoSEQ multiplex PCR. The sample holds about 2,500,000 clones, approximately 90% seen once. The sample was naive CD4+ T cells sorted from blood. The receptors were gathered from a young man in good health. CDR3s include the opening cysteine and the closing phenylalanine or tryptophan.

cdr3_aa: CASSPFEGGELFF
v_call: TRBV7-3
j_call: TRBJ2-2

cdr3_aa: CASSPTRTVSSYEQYF
v_call: TRBV18
j_call: TRBJ2-7

cdr3_aa: CASSIIAGGTGELFF
v_call: TRBV7-9
j_call: TRBJ2-2

cdr3_aa: CAISDRAYSYEQYF
v_call: TRBV10-3
j_call: TRBJ2-7

cdr3_aa: CASSQDQTAGGLDYGYTF
v_call: TRBV4-1
j_call: TRBJ1-2

cdr3_aa: CASSFRGETEAFF
v_call: TRBV5-6
j_call: TRBJ1-1

cdr3_aa: CASRGTSGRINEQFF
v_call: TRBV6-5
j_call: TRBJ2-1

cdr3_aa: CASSMSGVRPLGETQYF
v_call: TRBV19
j_call: TRBJ2-5

cdr3_aa: CASSGGQAIQPQHF
v_call: TRBV6-1
j_call: TRBJ1-5

cdr3_aa: CAWSPTGAPSGNTIYF
v_call: TRBV30
j_call: TRBJ1-3

cdr3_aa: CASSFRGGTEAFF
v_call: TRBV7-3
j_call: TRBJ1-1

cdr3_aa: CASSLLGQGVSGANVLTF
v_call: TRBV5-6
j_call: TRBJ2-6

cdr3_aa: CASSLSGGKETQYF
v_call: TRBV5-1
j_call: TRBJ2-5

cdr3_aa: CASSLVGYNSPLHF
v_call: TRBV19
j_call: TRBJ1-6

cdr3_aa: CASSEVRAGELFF
v_call: TRBV2
j_call: TRBJ2-2

cdr3_aa: CATSSPAGANVLTF
v_call: TRBV15
j_call: TRBJ2-6

cdr3_aa: CASSTPLRTVTYEQYF
v_call: TRBV2
j_call: TRBJ2-7

cdr3_aa: CASTQRKRGSSYNEQFF
v_call: TRBV19
j_call: TRBJ2-1

cdr3_aa: CASSIGTSDSTDTQYF
v_call: TRBV5-1
j_call: TRBJ2-3

cdr3_aa: CASSLEGTNTGELFF
v_call: TRBV5-4
j_call: TRBJ2-2

cdr3_aa: CATSELTDQETQYF
v_call: TRBV10-1
j_call: TRBJ2-5

cdr3_aa: CASSGIRGAGELFF
v_call: TRBV2
j_call: TRBJ2-2

cdr3_aa: CASSLRDRDWETQYF
v_call: TRBV28
j_call: TRBJ2-5

cdr3_aa: CSAQGFSGNTIYF
v_call: TRBV29-1
j_call: TRBJ1-3

cdr3_aa: CASSGRRGSSSEQFF
v_call: TRBV6-1
j_call: TRBJ2-1

cdr3_aa: CASSLLDRDSGYTF
v_call: TRBV28
j_call: TRBJ1-2

cdr3_aa: CASSYGQETQYF
v_call: TRBV5-4
j_call: TRBJ2-5

cdr3_aa: CASGIQGPAFF
v_call: TRBV7-9
j_call: TRBJ1-1

cdr3_aa: CASSSNSDTQYF
v_call: TRBV7-2
j_call: TRBJ2-3

cdr3_aa: CASSGARNTGELFF
v_call: TRBV6-1
j_call: TRBJ2-2

cdr3_aa: CASSRTTNTGELFF
v_call: TRBV5-1
j_call: TRBJ2-2

cdr3_aa: CASSPDLGKNIQYF
v_call: TRBV18
j_call: TRBJ2-4

cdr3_aa: CASSVGYNQPQHF
v_call: TRBV9
j_call: TRBJ1-5

cdr3_aa: CASSGTGGSPLHF
v_call: TRBV5-4
j_call: TRBJ1-6

cdr3_aa: CASSYSDRLGNEKLFF
v_call: TRBV6-6
j_call: TRBJ1-4

cdr3_aa: CASSKPTGDYEQYF
v_call: TRBV6-5
j_call: TRBJ2-7